Listed here are 19 T cell receptor beta chains from one sample, sequenced in a study of T cell changes during pregnancy in multiple sclerosis. Clones were sequenced by immunoSEQ multiplex PCR, and TCRdb holds only the in-frame ones, with some missing. The sample consists of tens of thousands of clones, about 91% of them appearing once. The sample was CD8+ T cells from peripheral blood mononuclear cells, taken in the third trimester of pregnancy. The receptors here all came from a female donor with multiple sclerosis, enrolled in a pregnancy study.

CDR3 coding DNA: TGTGCCAGCAGCTTAGCGGGGCAGCCCCAGCATTTT. Translation gives CASSLAGQPQHF. The chain joins TRBV13 to TRBJ1-5, with D unresolved. This CDR3 has 12 amino acids. Trimming took off 1 base at V and 7 bases at J, with 5 bases between the two ends. The germline V gene encodes CDR1 PRHDT and CDR2 FYEKMQ (reference sequence).

The chain uses TRBV5-6 and TRBJ1-2; TRBD1 agrees at 9 bases. V was clipped by 5 bases and J by 10 bases; unmatched bases: 6. This CDR3 comprises 12 residues. CDR1 SGHDT and CDR2 YYEEEE come from the germline V gene. The CDR3 bases are TGTGCCAGCAGATTTGGGACAGGGCCCTACACCTTC. It is translated as CASRFGTGPYTF.

The chain carries TRBV4-3 and TRBJ1-1, with no clear D. The length of the CDR3 is 13 residues. With 1 base removed from V and 5 bases from J, the gap between germline ends came to 8 bases. Germline V lookup: CDR1 LGHNA, CDR2 YSLEER. CDR3 bases: TGCGCCAGCAGCCAAGTTATGGAGACTGAAGCTTTCTTT. Residues: CASSQVMETEAFF.

J is TRBJ1-2 and V is TRBV19, with D possibly TRBD1 on 6 matching bases. Trimming left V 5 bases short and J 8 bases short, with 18 bases between. This CDR3 has 14 amino acids. The V gene's germline CDR1 is LNHDA and CDR2 SQIVND (reference sequence). CDR3 coding DNA: TGTGCCAGTAGTTTCAAACAGGGAATCTGGGGCTACACCTTC. As protein: CASSFKQGIWGYTF.

The chain couples TRBV7-8 to TRBJ2-1; TRBD2 might be the D (7 bases). Per the germline V gene, CDR1 is SGHVS and CDR2 is FQNEAQ. V was cut by 1 base and J by 9 bases, with 16 bases left in between. The length of the CDR3 is 15 residues. As DNA, the CDR3 is TGTGCCAGCAGCTTAGGAGGGGGGGGCGTCTCTGAGCAGTTCTTC. Translation gives CASSLGGGGVSEQFF.

This chain joins TRBV29-1 and TRBJ2-7; possibly TRBD2 for D (6 bases). Germline V gene sequence: CDR1 SQVTM, CDR2 ANQGSEA. The CDR3 extends over 17 amino acids. Trimming pared 5 bases from V and 4 bases from J, leaving 27 bases between. CDR3 nucleotides: TGCAGCGTTATAGATAGGGTTGACGGAGGGGCGAGGTACGAGCAGTACTTC. Its protein is CSVIDRVDGGARYEQYF.

This chain uses TRBV10-2 with TRBJ2-3, with 13 bases fitting TRBD2. Germline values: CDR1 WSHSY, CDR2 SAAADI. Trimming at V came to 8 bases and at J to 2 bases, leaving 4 bases not matched to a gene. The CDR3 runs 15 residues. In DNA, the CDR3 is TGCGCCAGCGCAGGGACTAGCGGGAACACAGATACGCAGTATTTT. Amino acids: CASAGTSGNTDTQYF.

The gene calls are TRBV5-1 and TRBJ2-7; D is perhaps TRBD1 (6 bases). Germline V gene sequence: CDR1 SGHRS, CDR2 YFSETQ. Trimming shortened V by 2 bases and J by 5 bases, and 8 bases separated the two germline ends. This CDR3 contains 12 residues. Here the CDR3 reads CASSLTGNEQYF. The CDR3 DNA reads TGCGCCAGCAGCTTAACAGGGAACGAGCAGTACTTC.

This clone was found once. The genes are TRBV27 and TRBJ1-5, with a possible D match to TRBD1 (5 bases). CDR1 is MNHEY, CDR2 SMNVEV, per germline (reference sequence). Trimming pared 5 bases from V and 4 bases from J, leaving 12 bases between. The CDR3 sequence is 14 residues long. The CDR3 here is CASSKGLPNQPQHF. DNA of the CDR3: TGTGCCAGCAGTAAGGGGTTACCGAATCAGCCCCAGCATTTT.

As for this clone: One end of the junction varies from germline; a read error may be responsible. The J gene is TRBJ2-1, the V gene TRBV4-1; D might be TRBD2 (6 bases). The CDR3 runs 16 residues. In germline, CDR1 is MGHRA, CDR2 YSYEKL. The CDR3 bases are TGCGCCAGCAGCCAAGACGCGGGGACTCCTCCCAATCAGCAGTTCTTC. Protein sequence: CASSQDAGTPPNQQFF.

CDR3 DNA sequence: TGTGCCAGCTCACCCGAGTGGGGGACAACAGATACGCAGTATTTT. This sequence encodes CASSPEWGTTDTQYF. The V call is TRBV18, the J call TRBJ2-3; TRBD1 might be the D (6 bases). V lost 3 bases, J lost 3 bases, and 13 bases lay in between. Germline loops: CDR1 KGHSH, CDR2 LQKENI. This CDR3 has 15 residues. Filled out from reference TRBV18 and TRBJ2-3, the complete variable domain reads NAGVMQNPRHLVRRRGQEARLRCSPMKGHSHVYWYRQLPEEGLKFMVYLQKENIIDESGMPKERFSAEFPKEGPSILRIQQVVRGDSAAYFCASSPEWGTTDTQYFGPGTRLTVL.

The chain recombines TRBV4-3 with TRBJ1-6; 8 bases are a match to TRBD1. V dropped 0 bases and J dropped 8; count of bases not matched to a gene: 9. Germline V gives CDR1 LGHNA, CDR2 YSLEER. This CDR3 spans 17 amino acids. Here the CDR3 reads CASSQEPRDRLYSPLHF. The CDR3 coding sequence is TGCGCCAGCAGCCAAGAGCCCCGGGACAGGCTATATTCACCCCTCCACTTT.

This chain links TRBV27 with TRBJ2-7, with D tentatively TRBD1 (7 bases). Germline assignment: CDR1 MNHEY and CDR2 SMNVEV (reference sequence). The CDR3 is made up of 11 amino acids. As DNA, the CDR3 is TGTGACCAGGGGGGCCCCTACGAGCAGTACTTC. Amino acids: CDQGGPYEQYF.

This clone was counted ten times or more. The chain combines TRBV4-3 with TRBJ2-7, with TRBD1 matching 10 bases. CDR3 size: 14 residues. Per germline, CDR1 LGHNA and CDR2 YSLEER. V gave up 3 bases and J gave up 5 bases; unmatched junction bases: 4. The CDR3 sequence is CASSQDRGINEQYF. The CDR3 nucleotides read TGCGCCAGCAGCCAGGACAGGGGGATCAACGAGCAGTACTTC.

This chain links TRBV28 with TRBJ1-5, with 12 bases aligning to TRBD1. The CDR3 length is 14 residues. CDR1 and CDR2 from the germline V gene are MDHEN and SYDVKM. V lost 5 bases, J lost 6 bases, and 2 bases stayed unmatched. The DNA for the CDR3 is TGTGCCAGCAGTGGGACAGGGGGCGTTCAGCCCCAGCATTTT. Translated, it gives CASSGTGGVQPQHF.

The chain couples TRBV29-1 to TRBJ2-3; a weak D match, TRBD1 (6 bases). V dropped 1 base and J dropped 2 bases, with 25 bases sitting between them. This CDR3 region has 19 residues. The germline V gene has CDR1 SQVTM and CDR2 ANQGSEA. The DNA for the CDR3 is TGCAGCGTTGAAGGTCAATCTCTCGGAGGACAGTTCTTCACAGATACGCAGTATTTT. As protein: CSVEGQSLGGQFFTDTQYF.

The chain employs TRBV4-3 and TRBJ1-2; a possible D gene is TRBD1 (6 bases). Trimming removed 3 bases from V and 4 bases from J, with 15 bases in between. This CDR3 is built from 15 residues. CDR1 LGHNA and CDR2 YSLEER come from the germline V gene. CDR3 sequence (DNA): TGCGCCAGCAGCCAGGGGGCGGCTTATCTCTATGGCTACACCTTC. Protein product: CASSQGAAYLYGYTF.

This clone occurred a few times. The chain combines TRBV14 with TRBJ2-7; D gene unclear. Looked up from germline, CDR1 is SGHDN and CDR2 is FVKESK. With 4 bases removed from V and 6 bases from J, the gap between germline ends came to 10 bases. The CDR3 runs to 12 residues. CDR3 sequence (DNA): TGTGCCAGCAGCCCTGGCCGCTCCGAGCAGTACTTC. Its protein product is CASSPGRSEQYF.

The chain is built from TRBV2 and TRBJ2-3; D is perhaps TRBD2 (5 bases). The germline V and J ends were trimmed by 5 bases and 1 base, with 16 bases remaining between them. Germline V gives CDR1 SNHLY, CDR2 FYNNEI. CDR3 size: 16 residues. The CDR3 is CASSSGGVSGTDTQYF. CDR3 nucleotides: TGTGCCAGCAGTTCCGGAGGCGTAAGCGGCACAGATACGCAGTATTTT. Based on the CDR3 plus reference TRBV2 and TRBJ2-3, the full variable domain is EPEVTQTPSHQVTQMGQEVILRCVPISNHLYFYWYRQILGQKVEFLVSFYNNEISEKSEIFDDQFSVERPDGSNFTLKIRSTKLEDSAMYFCASSSGGVSGTDTQYFGPGTRLTVL.